This entry lists 5 T cell receptor beta chains sequenced from one sample in a study of blood T cell repertoires in COVID-19. The repertoire was sequenced with immunoSEQ multiplex PCR; TCRdb's copy has only in-frame clones and lacks some. Of around 190,000 clones listed, 75% to 85% are singletons. Sequences were obtained from peripheral blood. Receptors originate from a woman between 40 and 55 years old with COVID-19, enrolled during active disease.

The chain combines TRBV9 with TRBJ2-3; TRBD2 matches at 14 bases. From germline, CDR1 is SGDLS and CDR2 YYNGEE. CDR3 length: 18 amino acids. The junction had 6 bases not matched to a gene; V was cut back by 0 bases and J by 3 bases. CDR3 nucleotide sequence: TGTGCCAGCAGCGTAGCAGGGACTAGCGGGAGACGGACAGATACGCAGTATTTT. Translated, it gives CASSVAGTSGRRTDTQYF.

The rearrangement joins TRBV29-1 to TRBJ2-7; D is perhaps TRBD2 (7 bases). This CDR3 spans 12 amino acids. Trimming took off 8 bases at V and 7 bases at J, with 18 bases between the two ends. CDR1 is SQVTM, CDR2 ANQGSEA, per germline. This CDR3 reads CSLRGGAGEQYF. As DNA, the CDR3 is TGCAGCCTGAGGGGGGGAGCGGGAGAGCAGTACTTC.

This chain's CDR3 is CASSPKTGNNEQFF. DNA of the CDR3: TGCGCCAGCAGCCCGAAGACAGGGAACAATGAGCAGTTCTTC. This sequence joins TRBV5-1 and TRBJ2-1; 7 bases line up with TRBD1. The CDR3 has 14 amino acids. V shed 4 bases, J shed 5 bases, and the junction held 6 bases outside the gene matches. Germline CDR1 and CDR2: SGHRS and YFSETQ.

This chain connects TRBV7-9 to TRBJ2-5, with TRBD1 identical over 9 bases. V lost 1 base and J lost 5; bases outside the gene matches: 8. The CDR3 loop spans 16 amino acids. Germline CDR1 reads SEHNR; CDR2 reads FQNEAQ (reference sequence). The chain's CDR3 is CASSLVSDRGRETQYF. The CDR3 DNA reads TGTGCCAGCAGCTTAGTGTCGGACAGGGGACGCGAGACCCAGTACTTC.

The gene calls are TRBV6-5 and TRBJ1-2; D unclear. The V end was cut by 0 bases, the J end by 6 bases, with 14 bases between. The CDR3 extends over 15 amino acids. Germline values: CDR1 MNHEY, CDR2 SVGAGI. CDR3 DNA: TGTGCCAGCAGTTACTCGAACGGGTTATTGGATGGCTACACCTTC. As protein: CASSYSNGLLDGYTF.